This TCR beta chain emerged from a study of cytomegalovirus exposure and HLA in healthy donors. The CDR3 has 14 amino acids. Trimming pared 6 bases from V and 3 bases from J, leaving 14 bases between. CDR1 and CDR2 (germline): SGHTA, FQGNSA. With respect to this clone: Its target is unknown.

PCR employed 60 Vbeta and 13 Jbeta primers. Sequencing used immunoSEQ multiplex PCR; TCRdb keeps in-frame clones, though not all of them. The repertoire table contains fewer than 150,000 clones. The study, taken as a whole, reports: Immune exposure information available was restricted to CMV serostatus. The authors reported that TCR beta sequences could predict HLA-A and HLA-B alleles. These predictions were accurate for most subjects in the first cohort. According to the study, 180 or so TCR beta chains were cytomegalovirus-associated.

The rearrangement uses TRBV7-2 and TRBJ1-2; D possibly corresponds to TRBD1 (6 bases). What was sequenced was PBMCs. The receptor was derived from a man between 35 and 55 years old in good health and CMV-seronegative. CDR3 nucleotides: TGTGCCAGCAGGCGGCCGGGGGGCGACTATGGCTACACCTTC. It specifies CASRRPGGDYGYTF.